This entry describes one T cell receptor (beta chain). With 8 bases removed from V and 6 bases from J, the gap between germline ends came to 17 bases. The CDR3 consists of 13 residues. Germline V gives CDR1 LNHDA, CDR2 SQIVND (reference sequence). As processed by the authors: Estimation of nucleated cell counts relied on the amplification of reference gene primers. Assay: immunoSEQ multiplex PCR; the TCRdb copy retains only in-frame clones and omits some. The DNA was the basis for D and trimming; V, J and clone size are from that table. The sample shows fewer than 150,000 clones, over 70% of them seen only once. This entry is derived from a study of blood T cell repertoires in COVID-19. Study background: COVID-19 samples from acute and convalescent phases originated in the United States, Italy and Spain. From T cells, B-cell-depleted T cells, or PBMCs came the material, which was cDNA or gDNA.

The sequence came from a man at least 80 years old with acute or convalescent COVID-19. The rearrangement links TRBV19 to TRBJ2-7, with unresolved D. Sequenced material: peripheral blood. As DNA, the CDR3 is TGTGCCAGTTTTTCAGGTCCCTCCGGCGAGCAGTACTTC. This gives the protein CASFSGPSGEQYF.